These 26 T cell receptor beta chains originate from one sample sequenced in a study of OX40 agonist ivuxolimab in advanced cancers. Generated by immunoSEQ multiplex PCR, the TCRdb table keeps only in-frame clones and is missing some. The sample records approximately 62,000 clones, 70% to 90% being singletons. The material was CD4+ or CD8+ T cells sorted from blood, obtained in a trial of the OX40 agonist ivuxolimab. The receptors shown here come from an adult with an advanced solid tumor such as melanoma, head and neck, liver or kidney cancer.

This chain links TRBV29-1 with TRBJ1-2, with D possibly matching TRBD1 (5 bases). V was cut by 6 bases and J by 6 bases, with 8 bases left in between. Germline CDR1 SQVTM, CDR2 ANQGSEA. This CDR3 is built from 10 residues. The CDR3, as DNA: TGCAGCGTCCAGGGAGATGGCTACACCTTC. Encoded protein: CSVQGDGYTF.

The chain is built from TRBV7-2 and TRBJ1-5; D ambiguous. V was pared by 5 bases and J by 4 bases, with 15 bases between. In germline, CDR1 is SGHTA, CDR2 FQGNSA. The CDR3 length is 15 residues. The CDR3 protein is CASSPSGQQNQPQHF. The CDR3, as DNA: TGTGCCAGCAGCCCAAGCGGGCAGCAGAATCAGCCCCAGCATTTT.

J is TRBJ1-1 and V is TRBV10-3; D unclear. The CDR3 sequence is 13 residues long. V lost 2 bases to trimming and J lost 1 base, with 5 bases between them. Germline values: CDR1 ENHRY, CDR2 SYGVKD. CDR3 sequence: CAISENRNTEAFF. The CDR3 nucleotides read TGTGCCATCAGTGAGAACAGGAACACTGAAGCTTTCTTT.

This clone was found a few times. The gene calls are TRBV19 and TRBJ1-5, with D possibly being TRBD1 (5 bases). The length of the CDR3 is 13 residues. Trimming pared 3 bases from V and 7 bases from J, leaving 10 bases between. CDR1 and CDR2 (germline): LNHDA, SQIVND (reference sequence). The chain's CDR3 is CASSIDRTQPQHF. The CDR3 nucleotides are TGTGCCAGTAGTATTGACAGAACCCAGCCCCAGCATTTT.

The chain employs TRBV7-9 and TRBJ2-7; D is undetermined. V was pared by 1 base and J by 5 bases, with 9 bases between. Germline loops: CDR1 SEHNR, CDR2 FQNEAQ (reference sequence). The CDR3 length is 13 residues. For the CDR3, the DNA is TGTGCCAGCAGCTTAGGGGTCCTCAACGAGCAGTACGTC. Residues: CASSLGVLNEQYV.

This clone was recorded only once. CDR3 bases: TGTGCCAGCAGCTTCCTAGCTGTAAGCTCCTACAATGAGCAGTTCTTC. Protein product: CASSFLAVSSYNEQFF. The chain links TRBV7-2 to TRBJ2-1; D might be TRBD2 (5 bases). Trimming took off 3 bases at V and 0 bases at J, with 12 bases between the two ends. The length of the CDR3 is 16 residues. Germline V gene sequence: CDR1 SGHTA, CDR2 FQGNSA.

J is TRBJ2-1 and V is TRBV11-2; 9 bases map to TRBD2. With V trimmed by 6 bases and J by 2 bases, 2 bases remained unmatched. Germline lookup yields CDR1 SGHAT and CDR2 FQNNGV. The CDR3 sequence is 14 residues long. CDR3 nucleotide sequence: TGTGCCAGCAGTCTAGCGGGACCCTACAATGAGCAGTTCTTC. It encodes CASSLAGPYNEQFF. The whole variable domain, remainder taken from reference TRBV11-2 and TRBJ2-1, is EAGVAQSPRYKIIEKRQSVAFWCNPISGHATLYWYQQILGQGPKLLIQFQNNGVVDDSQLPKDRFSAERLKGVDSTLKIQPAKLEDSAVYLCASSLAGPYNEQFFGPGTRLTVL.

J is TRBJ2-3 and V is TRBV7-9, with D perhaps TRBD2 (6 bases). The CDR3 contains 13 residues. Germline assignment: CDR1 SEHNR and CDR2 FQNEAQ (reference sequence). Trimming removed 10 bases at V and 5 bases at J, with 16 bases between. The CDR3 protein is CATRAPEGDTQYF. CDR3 coding DNA: TGTGCCACCCGGGCCCCGGAGGGAGATACGCAGTATTTT.

The chain combines TRBV5-5 with TRBJ1-6; 7 nucleotides agree with TRBD1. V was pared by 2 bases and J by 8 bases, with 1 base of the junction left unmatched. Per the germline V gene, CDR1 is SGHKS and CDR2 is YYEKEE (reference sequence). The CDR3 covers 13 residues. The CDR3 loop is CASSLQGYSPLHF. CDR3 nucleotides: TGTGCCAGCAGCTTACAGGGGTATTCACCCCTCCACTTT.

This chain joins TRBV28 and TRBJ2-2; 8 bases agree with TRBD1. The junction had 11 bases not matched to a gene; V was cut back by 2 bases and J by 6 bases. The CDR3 is 17 residues long. CDR1 MDHEN and CDR2 SYDVKM come from the germline V gene. The CDR3 region has the DNA TGTGCCAGCAGTTTAGCCCCCCCCAGGGGGCAATCCGGGGAGCTGTTTTTT. Translated, it gives CASSLAPPRGQSGELFF. Full variable domain (missing parts from reference TRBV28 and TRBJ2-2): DVKVTQSSRYLVKRTGEKVFLECVQDMDHENMFWYRQDPGLGLRLIYFSYDVKMKEKGDIPEGYSVSREKKERFSLILESASTNQTSMYLCASSLAPPRGQSGELFFGEGSRLTVL.

This sequence joins TRBV19 and TRBJ2-5; 11 bases match TRBD2. The V and J ends lost 3 bases and 5 bases, in that order; junction bases with no gene match: 5. The CDR3 totals 15 residues. Germline CDR1 is LNHDA and CDR2 is SQIVND (reference sequence). CDR3 in DNA: TGTGCCAGTAGTATCGGAACTAGCGGGAGCGAGACCCAGTACTTC. Protein product: CASSIGTSGSETQYF.

The chain is built from TRBV11-2 and TRBJ2-1, with D unresolved. Per germline, CDR1 SGHAT and CDR2 FQNNGV. The ends were cut back, 1 base at V and 7 bases at J, with 2 bases in the middle. The CDR3 consists of 11 residues. The CDR3, as DNA: TGTGCCAGCAGCTTAGTGAATGAGCAGTTCTTC. The encoded protein is CASSLVNEQFF.

This clone was counted between two and nine times. The chain recombines TRBV19 with TRBJ1-5; 7 nucleotides agree with TRBD1. J was trimmed by 3 bases and V by 5 bases; bases with no gene match: 13. CDR1 and CDR2 from the germline V gene are LNHDA and SQIVND (reference sequence). The CDR3 is 17 amino acids. The CDR3 sequence is CASSAGTRDRANQPQHF. The CDR3 DNA follows: TGTGCCAGTAGTGCCGGGACCCGGGACAGAGCCAATCAGCCCCAGCATTTT.

In this sample, this clone turned up a few times. V gene TRBV10-3 combines with J gene TRBJ1-5; 9 nucleotides agree with TRBD1. The V gene end was trimmed by 3 bases and the J gene end by 5 bases; junction bases not matched to a gene: 14. This CDR3 comprises 18 residues. Germline V CDR1 and CDR2: ENHRY, SYGVKD. CDR3 sequence: CAISEGFGTGPFYQPQHF. CDR3 nucleotide sequence: TGTGCCATCAGTGAAGGTTTTGGGACAGGGCCTTTTTATCAGCCCCAGCATTTT.

The chain joins TRBV6-5 to TRBJ2-1; 9 nucleotides align to TRBD2. V shed 0 bases and J 13 bases; nucleotides not matched to a gene: 4. The length of the CDR3 is 13 residues. Germline CDR1 MNHEY, CDR2 SVGAGI. CDR3 sequence: CASSYSGGRDQFF. The DNA of the CDR3 is TGTGCCAGCAGTTACTCAGGCGGGAGGGATCAGTTCTTC.

This chain links TRBV9 with TRBJ1-5; no reliable D call. The CDR3 spans 15 residues. The V and J ends lost 4 bases and 1 base respectively, with 12 bases between them. CDR1 is SGDLS and CDR2 is YYNGEE in the germline V gene. In DNA form, the CDR3 reads TGTGCCAGCAGCCCAACCGGCGAAAGCAATCAGCCCCAGCATTTT. As protein: CASSPTGESNQPQHF.

The gene calls are TRBV27 and TRBJ1-1; D gene uncertain. The V end lost 5 bases, the J end lost 3 bases, and 16 bases lay between the germline ends. This CDR3 spans 15 amino acids. Germline V CDR1 and CDR2: MNHEY, SMNVEV (reference sequence). The CDR3 nucleotides are TGTGCCAGCAGTCGTAGGGTCGAGAGGGACACTGAAGCTTTCTTT. Its protein is CASSRRVERDTEAFF.

The chain carries TRBV7-8 and TRBJ2-2; TRBD2 matches at 7 bases. The germline CDR1 and CDR2 sequences are SGHVS and FQNEAQ. Losses at the gene ends were 2 bases for V and 3 bases for J; bases not matched to a gene: 3. This CDR3 comprises 15 residues. The CDR3 here is CASSLSGTHTGELFF. In DNA form, the CDR3 reads TGTGCCAGCAGCTTAAGCGGGACTCACACCGGGGAGCTGTTTTTT.

The J gene is TRBJ1-5, the V gene TRBV27; TRBD1 matches 7 bases. The germline CDR1 and CDR2 sequences are MNHEY and SMNVEV (reference sequence). The CDR3 has 14 amino acids. With 5 bases clipped from V and 5 bases from J, the junction kept 6 bases outside the gene matches. CDR3 sequence reads: CASSQGDTDQPQHF. The CDR3 coding sequence is TGTGCCAGCAGTCAGGGGGACACTGATCAGCCCCAGCATTTT.

The chain is built from TRBV6-1 and TRBJ2-7; no reliable D call. The CDR3 totals 13 residues. Germline V gene lookup returns CDR1 MNHNS and CDR2 SASEGT. Trimming removed 1 base at V and 3 bases at J, with 7 bases between. CDR3 sequence: CASSEGFSYEQYF. In nucleotides, the CDR3 is TGTGCCAGCAGTGAAGGCTTCAGCTACGAGCAGTACTTC.

The chain uses TRBV7-6 and TRBJ2-5, with 11 bases that match TRBD2. This CDR3 is built from 17 residues. Germline V CDR1 and CDR2: SGHVS, FNYEAQ. V gave up 5 bases and J gave up 2 bases; unmatched junction bases: 10. For the CDR3, the DNA is TGTGCCAGCAGCCATTACCTAGCGGGGGGAAGACAAGAGACCCAGTACTTC. It specifies CASSHYLAGGRQETQYF.

The V and J genes are TRBV5-6 and TRBJ2-3; 8 bases match TRBD2. Unmatched junction bases numbered 7, after V lost 4 bases and J lost 0 bases. This CDR3 spans 16 amino acids. Germline V gene lookup returns CDR1 SGHDT and CDR2 YYEEEE. The CDR3 reads CASSDPLAGSTDTQYF. For the CDR3, the DNA is TGTGCCAGCAGCGACCCCTTAGCGGGGAGCACAGATACGCAGTATTTT. Using reference TRBV5-6 and TRBJ2-3 for the parts outside the CDR3, the full variable domain is DAGVTQSPTHLIKTRGQQVTLRCSPKSGHDTVSWYQQALGQGPQFIFQYYEEEERQRGNFPDRFSGHQFPNYSSELNVNALLLGDSALYLCASSDPLAGSTDTQYFGPGTRLTVL.

In DNA, the CDR3 is TGTGCCAGCAGCTCCGCCGGACTCTACACAGATACGCAGTATTTT. Protein: CASSSAGLYTDTQYF. The rearrangement links TRBV7-3 to TRBJ2-3, with D possibly being TRBD2 (5 bases). This CDR3 is 15 amino acids long. The V and J ends lost 4 bases and 2 bases respectively, with 13 bases between them. The germline CDR1 and CDR2 sequences are SGHTA and FQGTGA.

The V call is TRBV10-2, the J call TRBJ1-2; D unresolved. The CDR3 loop spans 15 amino acids. Deletions cut 3 bases from V and 3 bases from J, with 14 bases between. Per germline, CDR1 WSHSY and CDR2 SAAADI. CDR3 DNA: TGCGCCAGCAGTGAATTCCGTGTCGGAGACTATGGCTACACCTTC. Protein product: CASSEFRVGDYGYTF.

The gene calls are TRBV19 and TRBJ2-1; D could derive from TRBD1 or TRBD2 (5 bases each). The CDR3 is 15 amino acids. V shed 2 bases and J shed 7 bases, with 15 bases lying between them. CDR1 LNHDA and CDR2 SQIVND come from the germline V gene (reference sequence). CDR3 nucleotides: TGTGCCAGTAGTATATATGGGACCACACTTAATGAGCAGTTCTTC. This gives the protein CASSIYGTTLNEQFF. Full variable domain (missing parts from reference TRBV19 and TRBJ2-1): DGGITQSPKYLFRKEGQNVTLSCEQNLNHDAMYWYRQDPGQGLRLIYYSQIVNDFQKGDIAEGYSVSREKKESFPLTVTSAQKNPTAFYLCASSIYGTTLNEQFFGPGTRLTVL.

This CDR3 is CASSFGQNSYEQYF. CDR3 DNA sequence: TGTGCCAGCAGCTTCGGACAGAACTCCTACGAGCAGTACTTC. The chain has TRBV7-2 and TRBJ2-7, with D possibly TRBD1 on 6 matching bases. CDR1 SGHTA and CDR2 FQGNSA come from the germline V gene. The V end was cut by 3 bases, the J end by 0 bases, with 9 bases between. The CDR3 is 14 residues long.